This T cell receptor beta chain emerged from a study of vaccination effects on CD4 cells after COVID-19. For this clone: As yet, its antigen is unknown.

Trimming removed 5 bases at V and 7 bases at J, with 9 bases between. The germline gives CDR1 SGHTA, CDR2 FQGTGA. The CDR3 spans 13 residues. ViraFEST used viral peptide pools to expand antigen-specific CD4+ T cells before sequencing. Scientists isolated CD4+ T cells after a roughly 10-day culture period ended. Produced via immunoSEQ multiplex PCR; TCRdb's table is partial and in-frame only. The table lists tens of thousands of clones, over 80% of them singletons. The V call is TRBV7-3, the J call TRBJ1-6; D remains ambiguous. The sample was CD4+ T cells from PBMCs cultured with HCoV-229E spike peptides, taken before COVID-19 vaccination. This sequence originates from a human donor who received a COVID-19 vaccine. CDR3 amino acids: CASSPFINSPLHF. The DNA for the CDR3 is TGTGCCAGCAGCCCTTTTATAAATTCACCCCTCCACTTT.